The 25 T cell receptor beta chains given below trace back to one sample, sequenced in a study of shared clonotypes between healthy human individuals. TCRdb's table, derived via immunoSEQ multiplex PCR, lists solely in-frame clones and lacks some. This sample has a few million clones, with 85% to 95% found just once. The sample was naive CD4+ T cells from PBMCs. Described subset: CD45RA+ positively selected. These receptors were taken from a man between 18 and 29 years old in good health. Some clones in this sample may be carry-over from other donors' samples.

Only one count was recorded for this clone. The rearrangement joins TRBV7-2 to TRBJ2-2; no firm D call. The CDR3 contains 16 residues. V was clipped by 4 bases and J by 1 base, with 13 bases between them. CDR1 is SGHTA, CDR2 FQGNSA, per germline. The CDR3 loop is CASSSRPLRNTGELFF. CDR3 DNA sequence: TGTGCCAGCAGCTCAAGACCCCTACGGAACACCGGGGAGCTGTTTTTT.

Points on this clone: Other DNA sequences in this specimen translate into the identical CDR3. V gene TRBV5-1 combines with J gene TRBJ1-5; 9 nucleotides agree with TRBD1. The CDR3 has 15 residues. Trimming took 0 bases from V and 4 from J; bases not matched to a gene: 2. Germline CDR1 is SGHRS and CDR2 is YFSETQ. The CDR3 loop reads CASSLDGQGNQPQHF. In DNA, the CDR3 is TGCGCCAGCAGCTTGGATGGACAGGGGAATCAGCCCCAGCATTTT.

The V call is TRBV25-1, the J call TRBJ2-2, with TRBD2 as a possible D gene (6 bases). This CDR3 contains 17 residues. Germline-derived CDR1 and CDR2 are MGHDK and SYGVNS. V lost 4 bases to trimming and J lost 2 bases, with 17 bases between them. The CDR3 is CASSAFPGTDNTGELFF. The CDR3 nucleotides are TGTGCCAGCAGTGCCTTTCCCGGGACTGACAACACCGGGGAGCTGTTTTTT.

The rearrangement joins TRBV5-1 to TRBJ2-5, with 14 nucleotides matching TRBD2. The junction had 6 bases not matched to a gene; V was cut back by 3 bases and J by 5 bases. The CDR3 is 16 amino acids. Germline CDR1 is SGHRS and CDR2 is YFSETQ. The CDR3 is CASSWGLAGVGETQYF. CDR3 DNA: TGCGCCAGCAGCTGGGGACTAGCGGGAGTAGGGGAGACCCAGTACTTC.

The chain recombines TRBV18 with TRBJ2-7; possibly TRBD1 for D (6 bases). Germline lookup yields CDR1 KGHSH and CDR2 LQKENI. This CDR3 has 16 residues. Trimming took 3 bases from V and 0 from J, leaving 15 bases between them. The CDR3 here is CASSPPTGLSSYEQYF. The CDR3 DNA reads TGTGCCAGCTCACCCCCGACAGGCCTCAGCTCCTACGAGCAGTACTTC.

The chain recombines TRBV5-1 with TRBJ2-5; D is ambiguous. The V end lost 5 bases, the J end lost 5 bases, and 19 bases lay between the germline ends. Germline-derived CDR1 and CDR2 are SGHRS and YFSETQ. CDR3 length: 15 residues. The chain's CDR3 is CASSQSDPVRETQYF. The CDR3 nucleotides are TGCGCCAGCAGTCAATCAGACCCGGTCAGGGAGACCCAGTACTTC.

The chain combines TRBV18 with TRBJ1-1; D is perhaps TRBD1 (5 bases). V was clipped by 4 bases and J by 1 base, with 13 bases between them. This CDR3 is 15 amino acids long. The germline CDR1 and CDR2 sequences are KGHSH and LQKENI. The CDR3 spells CASSRNPTGNTEAFF. The CDR3 region has the DNA TGTGCCAGCTCACGGAACCCCACAGGGAACACTGAAGCTTTCTTT.

The chain carries TRBV5-6 and TRBJ1-1; D may be TRBD1 (5 bases). Germline lookup yields CDR1 SGHDT and CDR2 YYEEEE. The ends were cut back, 0 bases at V and 1 base at J, with 16 bases in the middle. The CDR3 consists of 17 residues. This CDR3 reads CASSLASAGSANTEAFF. The CDR3 DNA reads TGTGCCAGCAGCTTGGCATCGGCAGGGTCGGCGAACACTGAAGCTTTCTTT.

Worth noting for this clone: Other DNA sequences in this sample translate to the same CDR3. The chain couples TRBV19 to TRBJ2-3, with D hard to call. Germline lookup yields CDR1 LNHDA and CDR2 SQIVND (reference sequence). V was trimmed by 5 bases and J by 3 bases, leaving 6 bases between them. This CDR3 region has 12 residues. The CDR3: CASSPTTDTQYF. The CDR3 DNA reads as TGTGCCAGTAGTCCCACAACAGATACGCAGTATTTT.

Concerning this clone: The same CDR3 is also encoded by other DNA sequences in this sample. The chain carries TRBV28 and TRBJ2-3, with D perhaps TRBD2 (7 bases). V lost 2 bases and J lost 2, with 11 bases in between. Germline-derived CDR1 and CDR2 are MDHEN and SYDVKM. The CDR3 consists of 15 residues. Here the CDR3 reads CASSLRGGYTDTQYF. The CDR3, as DNA: TGTGCCAGCAGTTTAAGGGGGGGATACACAGATACGCAGTATTTT.

As to this clone: This specimen includes other DNA sequences encoding the same CDR3. J is TRBJ2-7 and V is TRBV7-2; D not certain. V dropped 1 base and J dropped 2 bases, with 6 bases sitting between them. The CDR3 is 13 residues long. Germline CDR1 and CDR2: SGHTA and FQGNSA. CDR3 residues: CASSLGITYEQYF. DNA for the CDR3: TGTGCCAGCAGCTTAGGTATCACCTACGAGCAGTACTTC.

In DNA form, the CDR3 reads TGTGCCAGCAGTGACTCGAATGGTCGGGGTGAGCAGTTCTTC. Its protein is CASSDSNGRGEQFF. This chain uses TRBV6-4 with TRBJ2-1, with D maybe TRBD2 (5 bases). V dropped 0 bases and J dropped 9 bases, with 12 bases sitting between them. Germline-derived CDR1 and CDR2 are MRHNA and SNTAGT. This CDR3 is built from 14 residues.

The chain uses TRBV5-1 and TRBJ1-2; a possible D gene is TRBD1 (6 bases). V gave up 4 bases and J gave up 6 bases, with 13 bases separating them. Germline loops: CDR1 SGHRS, CDR2 YFSETQ. This CDR3 region has 13 residues. The CDR3 DNA reads as TGCGCCAGCAGCCAGGGCTCAGGGGATGGCTACACCTTC. Amino acids: CASSQGSGDGYTF.

The V gene is TRBV5-5, the J gene TRBJ1-5; TRBD1 might be the D (5 bases). The CDR3 runs 15 residues. The germline CDR1 and CDR2 sequences are SGHKS and YYEKEE (reference sequence). The V end lost 0 bases, the J end lost 6 bases, and 13 bases lay between the germline ends. The CDR3 is CASSLEGRARQPQHF. The CDR3 region has the DNA TGTGCCAGCAGCTTGGAGGGCAGGGCTCGTCAGCCCCAGCATTTT.

V is TRBV12-5 and J is TRBJ2-3; D perhaps matches TRBD1 (5 bases). The CDR3 extends over 16 amino acids. The germline V and J ends were trimmed by 2 bases and 3 bases, with 15 bases remaining between them. Germline V gene lookup returns CDR1 LGHNT and CDR2 FRNRAP. CDR3 amino acids: CASGLPSPQGTDTQYF. As DNA, the CDR3 is TGTGCTAGTGGTTTGCCCTCCCCTCAGGGAACAGATACGCAGTATTTT.

The gene calls are TRBV10-3 and TRBJ1-1; no reliable D call. The CDR3 consists of 11 residues. V lost 0 bases and J 11 bases, leaving 7 bases between the germline ends. Germline CDR1 ENHRY, CDR2 SYGVKD. CDR3 nucleotides: TGTGCCATCAGTGAGTCGGGGAGGGCTTTCTTT. It translates to CAISESGRAFF.

The genes are TRBV7-7 and TRBJ2-5, with a tentative D call TRBD2 (5 bases). Germline CDR1 SSHAT, CDR2 FNYEAQ (reference sequence). The CDR3 extends over 15 amino acids. The V gene lost 2 bases and the J gene lost 4 bases, with 14 bases spanning the gap. CDR3 coding DNA: TGTGCCAGCAGCTTAAGTGCCCATGGAGGAGAGACCCAGTACTTC. Translating it yields CASSLSAHGGETQYF.

The chain couples TRBV28 to TRBJ2-1; D is perhaps TRBD1 (6 bases). Trimming removed 5 bases from V and 12 bases from J, with 17 bases in between. The V gene's germline CDR1 is MDHEN and CDR2 SYDVKM. This CDR3 has 13 amino acids. The CDR3 DNA sequence: TGTGCCAGCAGTCTCAGGGGTACACGGGGGCAGTTCTTC. Translated: CASSLRGTRGQFF.

V is TRBV28 and J is TRBJ1-3, with unresolved D. The V end was cut by 4 bases, the J end by 9 bases, with 10 bases between. Germline V gene lookup returns CDR1 MDHEN and CDR2 SYDVKM. This CDR3 has 12 residues. CDR3 region: CASSSKISTIYF. The CDR3 region has the DNA TGTGCCAGCAGTTCTAAGATAAGCACCATATATTTT.

This clone was detected once. The rearrangement uses TRBV6-5 and TRBJ2-2; possibly TRBD1 for D (5 bases). Germline CDR1 and CDR2: MNHEY and SVGAGI. The V end lost 6 bases, the J end lost 8 bases, and 16 bases lay between the germline ends. The CDR3 has 14 amino acids. The CDR3 sequence is CASRTTRQGGELFF. CDR3 nucleotides: TGTGCCAGCAGAACCACACGGCAGGGAGGGGAGCTGTTTTTT.

The chain is built from TRBV7-9 and TRBJ2-2, with D tentatively TRBD2 (5 bases). The CDR3 is 16 residues long. V was shortened by 0 bases and J by 0 bases, with 8 bases between the two germline ends. Germline assignment: CDR1 SEHNR and CDR2 FQNEAQ (reference sequence). Here the CDR3 DNA reads TGTGCCAGCAGCTTAGCTGGAGGTTCGAACACCGGGGAGCTGTTTTTT. It translates to CASSLAGGSNTGELFF.

Comments on this clone: The sample has other DNA sequences that encode this CDR3 too. The genes are TRBV7-2 and TRBJ2-3; 9 nucleotides match TRBD1. The CDR3 length is 13 residues. V shed 6 bases, J shed 5 bases, and the junction held 3 bases outside the gene matches. Germline CDR1 is SGHTA and CDR2 is FQGNSA. CDR3 coding DNA: TGTGCCAGCAGTTTGGACAGGGGAGATACGCAGTATTTT. It codes for CASSLDRGDTQYF.

The V gene is TRBV12-5, the J gene TRBJ1-3; the D gene is possibly TRBD1 (6 bases). The V gene lost 0 bases and the J gene lost 2 bases, with 20 bases spanning the gap. The CDR3 is made up of 19 amino acids. The germline V gene has CDR1 LGHNT and CDR2 FRNRAP. The DNA of the CDR3 is TGTGCTAGTGGTTTGGTACCGCTACGCGTGGGGGCGCCTGGAAACACCATATATTTT. Protein product: CASGLVPLRVGAPGNTIYF.

J is TRBJ1-6 and V is TRBV27, with D possibly TRBD1 on 5 matching bases. Trimming removed 5 bases from V and 10 bases from J, with 15 bases in between. Germline loops: CDR1 MNHEY, CDR2 SMNVEV (reference sequence). The CDR3 contains 14 residues. CDR3 in DNA: TGTGCCAGCAGTCCACAGGTGATAGGGTCACCCCTCCACTTT. Translating gives CASSPQVIGSPLHF.

This clone showed up just once. The rearrangement joins TRBV7-2 to TRBJ1-3, with D uncertain. Trimming pared 5 bases from V and 4 bases from J, leaving 15 bases between. Germline CDR1 SGHTA, CDR2 FQGNSA. CDR3 length: 15 residues. Here the CDR3 reads CASSLVRGAGNTIYF. The CDR3 bases are TGTGCCAGCAGCCTCGTCCGGGGAGCGGGAAACACCATATATTTT.